This is a list of T cell receptor beta chains from one sample in a study of blood T cell repertoires in COVID-19. Profiling relied on immunoSEQ multiplex PCR, and the TCRdb table lists in-frame clones only, not all of them. The sample lists 140,000 or so clones; around 91% were seen once. Sequenced input: peripheral blood. The receptor source for this set is a woman aged 55-69 years with active COVID-19. Each CDR3 is given with its conserved first and last residue. D genes are given only for firm matches. Some rows mark clone size as missing; the rest say once, few, many or name a class of expanded clone.

.,.,TRBJ2-1,TRBV19,TGTGCCAGTAGTCAACCCGGGCGGGATAGTAATGAGCAGTTCTTC,CASSQPGRDSNEQFF
TRBD2,.,TRBJ2-7,TRBV5-1,TGCGCCAGCAGCTTGGGCCGGGCTGGCACCGGGAGGGGGACACTAGAGCAGTACTTC,CASSLGRAGTGRGTLEQYF
TRBD2,.,TRBJ2-7,TRBV5-1,TGCGCCAGCAAACGGGGGGAGGGACCCTACGAGCAGTACTTC,CASKRGEGPYEQYF
TRBD1,.,TRBJ1-1,TRBV6-5,TGTGCCAGCAGTTACTCGGGGACAGGGAAGGAAGCTTTCTTT,CASSYSGTGKEAFF
TRBD2,.,TRBJ2-1,TRBV27,TGTGCCAGCAGTCGACGGACTAGCGGGAGGCCACATGAGCAGTTCTTC,CASSRRTSGRPHEQFF
.,.,TRBJ2-1,TRBV9,TGTGCCAGCAGCGTAGAGACAATCAATGAGCAGTTCTTC,CASSVETINEQFF
TRBD1,.,TRBJ1-2,TRBV29-1,TGCAGCACTCCGGGACAGGGAGATGGCTACACCTTC,CSTPGQGDGYTF
.,few,TRBJ1-5,TRBV4-2,TGTGCCAGCAGCCAAGAGAGGGCAGAAAATCAGCCCCAGCATTTT,CASSQERAENQPQHF
TRBD2,few,TRBJ2-1,TRBV27,TGTGCCAGCAGGTCACCTTGGGCCGGGGGGTACAATGAGCAGTTCTTC,CASRSPWAGGYNEQFF
TRBD2,once,TRBJ2-1,TRBV24-1,TGTGCCACCAGTGATTTGTCTAGCGGGAGCTACAATGAGCAGTTCTTC,CATSDLSSGSYNEQFF
TRBD1,.,TRBJ2-2,TRBV28,TGTGCCAGCAGTTTACGGTCAGGGGGCGGCACCGGGGAGCTGTTTTTT,CASSLRSGGGTGELFF
TRBD2,once,TRBJ2-7,TRBV3-1/TRBV3-2,TGTGCCAGCAGGTTGACTAGCGGGAACTACGAGCAGTACTTC,CASRLTSGNYEQYF
.,.,TRBJ2-3,TRBV18,TGTGCCAGCTCACCAACCCGGACTGGCACAGATACGCAGTATTTT,CASSPTRTGTDTQYF
.,.,TRBJ1-6,TRBV28,TGTGCCAGCAGTAAAATGGGACTGAACGCCCTCCACTTT,CASSKMGLNALHF
TRBD1,few,TRBJ2-7,TRBV7-2,TGTGCCAGCAGCTTAAGGGGACAGGGGACCTTGGAGCAGTACTTC,CASSLRGQGTLEQYF
TRBD1,.,TRBJ2-5,TRBV7-9,TGTGCCAGCAGCTTAACGGACAGGGGGACGACCCAGTACTTC,CASSLTDRGTTQYF
TRBD1,.,TRBJ2-7,TRBV6-5,TGTGCCAGCCGTACCCTGACAGGGCCCTACGAGCAGTACTTC,CASRTLTGPYEQYF
TRBD1,.,TRBJ2-7,TRBV18,TGTGCCAGCTCACCACTCGGGACAGACTACGAGCAGTACTTC,CASSPLGTDYEQYF
.,.,TRBJ1-3,TRBV5-1,TGCGCCAGCAGCGGAGGCTATCCTGGAAACACCATATATTTT,CASSGGYPGNTIYF
.,.,TRBJ1-2,TRBV3-1/TRBV3-2,TGTGCCAGCAGCCAAGATCAGGGTGGCTATGGCTACACCTTC,CASSQDQGGYGYTF
TRBD1,.,TRBJ2-7,TRBV28,TGTGCCAGCAGACATACAGGGGGCGTCTACGAGCAGTACTTC,CASRHTGGVYEQYF
.,few,TRBJ1-6,TRBV28,TGTGCCAGCAGCTTGATTGGGGGCACCTATAATTCACCCCTCCACTTT,CASSLIGGTYNSPLHF
TRBD2,.,TRBJ2-3,TRBV4-1,TGCGCCAGCAGTCCCGAGGTAGCGGGAGCAGATACGCAGTATTTT,CASSPEVAGADTQYF
.,.,TRBJ2-1,TRBV19,TGTGCCAGTAGTATGGCTAGCGTTCTATACAATGAGCAGTTCTTC,CASSMASVLYNEQFF
TRBD2,.,TRBJ2-2,TRBV7-3,TGTGCCAGCAGCACTAGCGGGAGGGACACCGGGGAGCTGTTTTTT,CASSTSGRDTGELFF
TRBD2,.,TRBJ2-1,TRBV4-3,TGCGCCAGCAGCCAAGATATGGTCCTAGCGGGGGTCGATGAGCAGTTCTTC,CASSQDMVLAGVDEQFF
.,.,TRBJ2-1,TRBV5-4,TGTGCCAGCAGCTTGTTGTCTAGCGCTTACAATGAGCAGTTCTTC,CASSLLSSAYNEQFF
TRBD2,.,TRBJ2-7,TRBV7-6,TGTGCCAGCAGCTTAGCGGGAGGGCCCACCTACGAGCAGTACTTC,CASSLAGGPTYEQYF
TRBD1,.,TRBJ1-2,TRBV15,TGTGCCACCAGCCGGGACAGGGGGTCCTATGGCTACACCTTC,CATSRDRGSYGYTF
.,.,TRBJ1-1,TRBV18,TGTGCCAGCTCACCCTCACACATGAACACTGAAGCTTTCTTT,CASSPSHMNTEAFF
.,.,TRBJ1-2,TRBV6-6,TGTGCCAGCAGCCCCGGAAACTATGTCCTTAACTATGGCTACACCTTC,CASSPGNYVLNYGYTF
.,.,TRBJ2-1,TRBV7-6,TGTGCCAGCAGCTTAGACTGGAGGCCAGGTGAGCAGTTCTTC,CASSLDWRPGEQFF
TRBD1,.,TRBJ2-1,TRBV10-3,TGTGCCATCAGTGAGTCCGGAGGACAGGGCCAGTCCTACAATGAGCAGTTCTTC,CAISESGGQGQSYNEQFF
.,.,TRBJ2-4,TRBV28,TGTGCCAGCAGCTCCCCACTCCAGGGGCAATACTTC,CASSSPLQGQYF
.,.,TRBJ2-1,TRBV5-1,TGCGCCAGCAGCTTTACGGGAGAGCAACCCGATGAGCAGTTCTTC,CASSFTGEQPDEQFF
.,.,TRBJ1-5,TRBV28,TGTGCCAGCAGGCCAGGCTTCAATCAGCCCCAGCATTTT,CASRPGFNQPQHF
TRBD2,.,TRBJ2-1,TRBV6-2/TRBV6-3,TGTGCCAGCAGTCCGGGACTAGCGGGAGTGTCCTGGAATGAGCAGTTCTTC,CASSPGLAGVSWNEQFF
.,.,TRBJ2-1,TRBV6-6,TGTGCCAGCAGTCATAGACGGGACTCAATCCGGTATGAGCAGTTCTTC,CASSHRRDSIRYEQFF
TRBD2,.,TRBJ2-4,TRBV7-2,TGTGCCAGCAGCTACGCGTCGGGGGGGAGAAACAAAAACATTCAGTACTTC,CASSYASGGRNKNIQYF
TRBD1,.,TRBJ1-1,TRBV5-1,TGCGCCAGCAGCTTGGGGGCAACGCTAGGGACAGCACTTGAAGCTTTCTTT,CASSLGATLGTALEAFF
.,.,TRBJ1-3,TRBV18,TGTGCCAGCTCACCACCGTCAGGGCGGAACACCATATATTTT,CASSPPSGRNTIYF
.,.,TRBJ1-3,TRBV28,TGTGCCAGTGGGGCCGACTCTGGAAACACCATATATTTT,CASGADSGNTIYF
TRBD2,.,TRBJ2-2,TRBV9,TGTGCCAGCAGCGTAGGAGCGGGGATGAACACCGGGGAGCTGTTTTTT,CASSVGAGMNTGELFF
.,.,TRBJ1-1,TRBV3-1/TRBV3-2,TGTGCCAGCAGCCACTCGGGAATGGCAGGACGCACTGAAGCTTTCTTT,CASSHSGMAGRTEAFF
TRBD1,once,TRBJ2-2,TRBV7-6,TGTGCCAGCAGCTTAGGGGCAGGGGGAGCCGGGGAGCTGTTTTTT,CASSLGAGGAGELFF
TRBD1,.,TRBJ1-1,TRBV2,TGTGCCAGCAGCGGGACAGGGGGCGGAACTGAAGCTTTCTTT,CASSGTGGGTEAFF
.,.,TRBJ1-3,TRBV7-8,TGTGCCAGCAGCCCGGGTTACACCATATATTTT,CASSPGYTIYF
.,.,TRBJ2-7,TRBV18,TGTGCCAGCTCACCAAGATCAGCGGCAGGTTCGCCTTCCTACGAGCAGTACTTC,CASSPRSAAGSPSYEQYF
TRBD1,.,TRBJ2-2,TRBV28,TGTGCCAGTAGACAGGGGGCGCCCACCGGGGAGCTGTTTTTT,CASRQGAPTGELFF
TRBD1,.,TRBJ2-6,TRBV10-3,TGTGCCGTCGGAGCACAGGGGGACCACTCTGGGGCCAACGTCCTGACTTTC,CAVGAQGDHSGANVLTF
.,.,TRBJ2-1,TRBV19,TGTGCCTCGGCCGCAGGGGTTGGGACTAACAATGAGCAGTTCTTC,CASAAGVGTNNEQFF
TRBD1,.,TRBJ2-7,TRBV6-2/TRBV6-3,TGTGCCAGCAGTTACTCGGGACAGATCTACGAGCAGTACTTC,CASSYSGQIYEQYF
.,.,TRBJ1-5,TRBV25-1,TGTGCCAGCAGTGATTCAGGGGACAATCAGCCCCAGCATTTT,CASSDSGDNQPQHF
TRBD2,.,TRBJ2-7,TRBV29-1,TGCAGCGTTGGGAGCGGGGTTAGCTCCTACGAGCAGTACTTC,CSVGSGVSSYEQYF
TRBD2,.,TRBJ2-1,TRBV25-1,TGTGCCAGCAGCCCCCGACCAGCGGGAGCTTACAATGAGCAGTTCTTC,CASSPRPAGAYNEQFF
TRBD2,few,TRBJ2-1,TRBV19,TGTGCCAGTAGGACTAGCGGTTTTTCCTACAATGAGCAGTTCTTC,CASRTSGFSYNEQFF